This passage covers 10 T cell receptor beta chains from one sample sequenced in a study of blood T cell repertoires in COVID-19. The assay was immunoSEQ multiplex PCR, and TCRdb's table has in-frame clones only and misses some. The data hold approximately 220,000 clones, with 83% observed a single time. The sequenced sample was PBMCs or T cells enriched from blood (not recorded which). Source of these receptors: a woman aged 50 to 65 who had been exposed to COVID-19.

The chain recombines TRBV27 with TRBJ1-5; D unclear. The V and J ends lost 0 bases and 5 bases respectively, with 14 bases between them. The germline V gene encodes CDR1 MNHEY and CDR2 SMNVEV (reference sequence). This CDR3 contains 16 residues. CDR3 DNA sequence: TGTGCCAGCAGTTTATCAGCCGGGGATCGGTATCAGCCCCAGCATTTT. This translates into CASSLSAGDRYQPQHF.

V gene TRBV30 combines with J gene TRBJ1-1, with D possibly TRBD1 on 5 matching bases. Looked up from germline, CDR1 is GTSNPN and CDR2 is SVGIG (reference sequence). V was cut by 2 bases and J by 5 bases, with 15 bases left in between. CDR3 length equals 14 residues. The CDR3, as DNA: TGTGCCTGGAGTCAAGACGCCGGGGGTACTGAAGCTTTCTTT. Encoded protein: CAWSQDAGGTEAFF.

CDR3 protein: CASSYGAAPGNTIYF. The CDR3 nucleotides read TGTGCCAGCAGTTACGGGGCAGCGCCCGGAAACACCATATATTTT. V gene TRBV6-5 combines with J gene TRBJ1-3; TRBD1 is a possible D gene (5 bases). V lost 2 bases and J 4 bases, leaving 12 bases between the germline ends. Germline CDR1 is MNHEY and CDR2 is SVGAGI. The CDR3 extends over 15 amino acids.

The chain employs TRBV28 and TRBJ1-5, with D uncertain. CDR1 and CDR2 from the germline V gene are MDHEN and SYDVKM. V was trimmed by 1 base and J by 3 bases, leaving 13 bases between them. This CDR3 contains 16 residues. CDR3 residues: CASSLSGMGYNQPQHF. The DNA of the CDR3 is TGTGCCAGCAGTTTATCCGGGATGGGGTACAATCAGCCCCAGCATTTT.

The genes are TRBV30 and TRBJ1-1, with D possibly TRBD1 on 6 matching bases. This CDR3 has 16 amino acids. V was trimmed by 6 bases and J by 0 bases, leaving 20 bases between them. Per the germline V gene, CDR1 is GTSNPN and CDR2 is SVGIG (reference sequence). The CDR3 bases are TGTGCCTGTGGTGGGGGCGGGTCGGGAATGAACACTGAAGCTTTCTTT. Amino acids: CACGGGGSGMNTEAFF.

The chain combines TRBV2 with TRBJ2-2; a weak D match, TRBD1 (6 bases). V lost 9 bases to trimming and J lost 4 bases, with 15 bases between them. From germline, CDR1 is SNHLY and CDR2 FYNNEI. CDR3 size: 14 residues. CDR3 nucleotide sequence: TGTGCCAGTAGGTACAGGGTACCCACCGGGGAGCTGTTTTTT. Residues: CASRYRVPTGELFF. The full variable domain, in which reference TRBV2 and TRBJ2-2 provide the parts outside the CDR3, is EPEVTQTPSHQVTQMGQEVILRCVPISNHLYFYWYRQILGQKVEFLVSFYNNEISEKSEIFDDQFSVERPDGSNFTLKIRSTKLEDSAMYFCASRYRVPTGELFFGEGSRLTVL.

A few counts support this clone. This chain joins TRBV12-3 or TRBV12-4 and TRBJ2-5; the match to TRBD1 covers 8 bases. The junction had 2 bases not matched to a gene; V was cut back by 7 bases and J by 7 bases. This CDR3 comprises 11 residues. The CDR3 nucleotides read TGTGCCAGCACCGACAGGGGGACCCAGTACTTC. This codes for CASTDRGTQYF.

The rearrangement links TRBV6-1 to TRBJ1-1; no clear D gene. Trimming pared 2 bases from V and 11 bases from J, leaving 12 bases between. The CDR3 sequence is 12 residues long. Germline V gives CDR1 MNHNS, CDR2 SASEGT. The DNA for the CDR3 is TGTGCCAGCAGTGAAACTACAAGGGAGGCTTTCTTT. It yields the protein CASSETTREAFF.

The chain employs TRBV7-7 and TRBJ2-1, with TRBD2 matching 9 bases. The germline CDR1 and CDR2 sequences are SSHAT and FNYEAQ (reference sequence). V trimming: 1 base; J trimming: 8 bases; junction bases outside the gene matches: 6. This CDR3 contains 15 residues. The CDR3 here is CASSLGRGGVDEQFF. The CDR3 region has the DNA TGTGCCAGCAGCTTAGGGCGGGGGGGCGTAGATGAGCAGTTCTTC. The full variable domain, with the rest looked up from reference TRBV7-7 and TRBJ2-1, is GAGVSQSPRYKVTKRGQDVTLRCDPISSHATLYWYQQALGQGPEFLTYFNYEAQPDKSGLPSDRFSAERPEGSISTLTIQRTEQRDSAMYRCASSLGRGGVDEQFFGPGTRLTVL.

The V and J genes are TRBV6-5 and TRBJ2-1, with D possibly matching TRBD2 (6 bases). There are 13 residues in the CDR3. Trimming took off 7 bases at V and 5 bases at J, with 12 bases between the two ends. Germline lookup yields CDR1 MNHEY and CDR2 SVGAGI. The CDR3 here is CASTGVRNNEQFF. DNA for the CDR3: TGTGCCAGCACGGGGGTGAGAAACAATGAGCAGTTCTTC.